Listed below are T cell receptor beta chains from one sample, sequenced in a study of T cell responses to AZD1222 COVID-19 vaccine. Here immunoSEQ multiplex PCR was the method, and the copy in TCRdb shows in-frame clones only, minus some. The table includes approximately 110,000 clones, roughly 82% detected once. Sequences were derived from peripheral blood, sampled on day 0 of AZD1222 vaccination. These receptors came from an adult in good health. The CDR3 runs from the conserved cysteine through the conserved F or W. The D gene is left open where the match is weak. Clone sizes are given selectively: once, few, many, or a class where the clone is expanded.

D gene: .
J gene: TRBJ1-1
clone size: .
V gene: TRBV5-1
CDR3 protein: CASSHGAMNTEAFF
CDR3 DNA: TGCGCCAGCAGCCACGGGGCGATGAACACTGAAGCTTTCTTT

D gene: .
J gene: TRBJ2-1
clone size: .
V gene: TRBV7-9
CDR3 protein: CASSPSEVTYNEQFF
CDR3 DNA: TGTGCCAGCAGCCCTAGCGAGGTCACCTACAATGAGCAGTTCTTC

D gene: TRBD1
J gene: TRBJ1-6
clone size: .
V gene: TRBV9
CDR3 protein: CASSFRDRDNSPLHF
CDR3 DNA: TGTGCCAGCAGCTTCCGGGACAGGGACAATTCACCCCTCCACTTT

D gene: .
J gene: TRBJ2-3
clone size: .
V gene: TRBV27
CDR3 protein: CASSFANTDTQYF
CDR3 DNA: TGTGCCAGCAGTTTTGCCAACACAGATACGCAGTATTTT

D gene: TRBD1
J gene: TRBJ1-1
clone size: .
V gene: TRBV6-6
CDR3 protein: CASSYGQGAEAFF
CDR3 DNA: TGTGCCAGCAGTTACGGACAGGGCGCTGAAGCTTTCTTT

D gene: .
J gene: TRBJ1-5
clone size: .
V gene: TRBV19
CDR3 protein: CASSISNQPQHF
CDR3 DNA: TGTGCCAGTAGTATCAGCAATCAGCCCCAGCATTTT

D gene: .
J gene: TRBJ2-5
clone size: .
V gene: TRBV6-5
CDR3 protein: CASSESRGSQETQYF
CDR3 DNA: TGTGCCAGCAGCGAGTCTAGGGGATCCCAAGAGACCCAGTACTTC

D gene: TRBD2
J gene: TRBJ2-1
clone size: .
V gene: TRBV7-3
CDR3 protein: CASSLSGIGSSYNEQFF
CDR3 DNA: TGTGCCAGCAGCTTGAGCGGGATAGGAAGCTCCTACAATGAGCAGTTCTTC

D gene: .
J gene: TRBJ2-5
clone size: .
V gene: TRBV18
CDR3 protein: CASSLNRAGGGETQYF
CDR3 DNA: TGTGCCAGCTCACTAAACAGGGCTGGTGGGGGAGAGACCCAGTACTTC

D gene: .
J gene: TRBJ1-1
clone size: .
V gene: TRBV5-8
CDR3 protein: CASSLGDFEAFF
CDR3 DNA: TGTGCCAGCAGCTTAGGGGACTTTGAAGCTTTCTTT

D gene: TRBD2
J gene: TRBJ2-2
clone size: .
V gene: TRBV30
CDR3 protein: CAWSGSGGITGELFF
CDR3 DNA: TGTGCCTGGAGTGGCAGCGGGGGGATTACCGGGGAGCTGTTTTTT

D gene: .
J gene: TRBJ2-7
clone size: .
V gene: TRBV2
CDR3 protein: CASSEYSPYEQYF
CDR3 DNA: TGTGCCAGCAGTGAGTACAGTCCTTACGAGCAGTACTTC

D gene: .
J gene: TRBJ1-5
clone size: many
V gene: TRBV19
CDR3 protein: CASSRGPETPQHF
CDR3 DNA: TGTGCCAGTAGCAGGGGTCCCGAGACACCCCAGCATTTT

D gene: .
J gene: TRBJ2-3
clone size: .
V gene: TRBV29-1
CDR3 protein: CSVRGSSDSTDTQYF
CDR3 DNA: TGCAGCGTGAGGGGTTCTAGCGATAGCACAGATACGCAGTATTTT

D gene: .
J gene: TRBJ1-6
clone size: .
V gene: TRBV2
CDR3 protein: CASRELSSPLHF
CDR3 DNA: TGTGCCAGCAGGGAACTAAGTTCACCCCTCCACTTT

D gene: TRBD2
J gene: TRBJ2-2
clone size: .
V gene: TRBV6-2/TRBV6-3
CDR3 protein: CASSFGGSHGGELFF
CDR3 DNA: TGTGCCAGCAGTTTCGGGGGGTCCCACGGCGGGGAGCTGTTTTTT

D gene: .
J gene: TRBJ1-2
clone size: .
V gene: TRBV6-5
CDR3 protein: CASTEQGTHGYTF
CDR3 DNA: TGTGCCAGCACCGAACAGGGTACCCATGGCTACACCTTC

D gene: .
J gene: TRBJ1-5
clone size: .
V gene: TRBV9
CDR3 protein: CASSRSLGDQPQHF
CDR3 DNA: TGTGCCAGCAGCCGATCCCTAGGGGATCAGCCCCAGCATTTT

D gene: .
J gene: TRBJ1-4
clone size: .
V gene: TRBV20-1
CDR3 protein: CSASRRPDEKLFF
CDR3 DNA: TGCAGTGCCAGTCGACGGCCGGATGAAAAACTGTTTTTT

D gene: .
J gene: TRBJ2-1
clone size: .
V gene: TRBV5-5
CDR3 protein: CASSSYRDGEQFF
CDR3 DNA: TGTGCCAGCAGCTCCTACAGGGATGGTGAGCAGTTCTTC

D gene: TRBD1
J gene: TRBJ2-7
clone size: .
V gene: TRBV7-2
CDR3 protein: CASSLAAGGRSSYEQYF
CDR3 DNA: TGTGCCAGCAGCTTAGCGGCAGGGGGCAGGTCGTCCTACGAGCAGTACTTC

D gene: TRBD2
J gene: TRBJ2-5
clone size: .
V gene: TRBV2
CDR3 protein: CASKRASGPKRETQYF
CDR3 DNA: TGTGCCAGCAAAAGGGCTAGCGGGCCGAAGAGGGAGACCCAGTACTTC

D gene: TRBD2
J gene: TRBJ2-1
clone size: few
V gene: TRBV14
CDR3 protein: CATSRGGSYNEQFF
CDR3 DNA: TGTGCCACTTCCCGGGGGGGATCCTACAATGAGCAGTTCTTC

D gene: TRBD2
J gene: TRBJ2-1
clone size: .
V gene: TRBV11-3
CDR3 protein: CASSLGGTYNEQFF
CDR3 DNA: TGTGCCAGCAGCTTGGGGGGGACCTACAATGAGCAGTTCTTC

D gene: TRBD2
J gene: TRBJ2-3
clone size: .
V gene: TRBV5-1
CDR3 protein: CASSPLGGTSTDTQYF
CDR3 DNA: TGCGCCAGCAGCCCCCTGGGGGGGACCAGCACAGATACGCAGTATTTT

D gene: .
J gene: TRBJ1-2
clone size: .
V gene: TRBV21-1
CDR3 protein: CPDRGLLSNYGYTF
CDR3 DNA: TGCCCGGACAGGGGGCTTCTCAGTAACTATGGCTACACCTTC

D gene: .
J gene: TRBJ1-3
clone size: .
V gene: TRBV7-8
CDR3 protein: CASSLRDLGDTIYF
CDR3 DNA: TGTGCCAGCAGCCTACGGGACCTGGGGGACACCATATATTTT

D gene: .
J gene: TRBJ1-1
clone size: .
V gene: TRBV12-3/TRBV12-4
CDR3 protein: CASSLSTGTRAFF
CDR3 DNA: TGTGCCAGCAGCCTTTCTACCGGGACTCGAGCTTTCTTT